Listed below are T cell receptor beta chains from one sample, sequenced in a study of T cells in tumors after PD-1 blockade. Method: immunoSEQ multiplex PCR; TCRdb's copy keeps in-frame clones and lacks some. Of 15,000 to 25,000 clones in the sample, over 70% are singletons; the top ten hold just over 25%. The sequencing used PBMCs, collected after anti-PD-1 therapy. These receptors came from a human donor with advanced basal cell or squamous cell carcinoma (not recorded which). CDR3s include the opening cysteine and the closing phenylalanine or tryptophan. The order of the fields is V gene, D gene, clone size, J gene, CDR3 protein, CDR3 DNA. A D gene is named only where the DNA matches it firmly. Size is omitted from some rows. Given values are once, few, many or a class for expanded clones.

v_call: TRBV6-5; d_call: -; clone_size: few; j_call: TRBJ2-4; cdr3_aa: CASRDSLAKNIQYF; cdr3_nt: TGTGCCAGCAGGGATAGTTTAGCCAAAAACATTCAGTACTTC
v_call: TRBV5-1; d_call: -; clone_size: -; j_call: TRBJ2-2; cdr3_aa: CASSLGVTGNTGELFF; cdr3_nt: TGCGCCAGCAGCTTGGGGGTGACAGGGAACACCGGGGAGCTGTTTTTT
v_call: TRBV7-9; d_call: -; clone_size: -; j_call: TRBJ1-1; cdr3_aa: CASGGQVTEAFF; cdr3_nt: TGTGCCAGCGGCGGGCAGGTCACTGAAGCTTTCTTT
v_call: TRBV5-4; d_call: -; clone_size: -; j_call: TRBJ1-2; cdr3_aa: CASSRANYGYTF; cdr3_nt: TGTGCCAGCAGCCGGGCGAACTATGGCTACACCTTC
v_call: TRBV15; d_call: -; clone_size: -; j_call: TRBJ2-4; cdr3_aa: CATSRRLPQRNIQYF; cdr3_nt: TGTGCCACCAGCCGAAGATTACCCCAGCGGAACATTCAGTACTTC
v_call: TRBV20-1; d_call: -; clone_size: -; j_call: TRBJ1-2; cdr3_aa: CSASQYYGYTF; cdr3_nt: TGCAGTGCTAGTCAATATTATGGCTACACCTTC
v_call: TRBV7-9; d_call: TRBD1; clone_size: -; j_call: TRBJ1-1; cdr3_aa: CASSSYSGQGRTEAFF; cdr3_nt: TGTGCCAGCAGCTCCTATTCCGGACAGGGACGGACTGAAGCTTTCTTT
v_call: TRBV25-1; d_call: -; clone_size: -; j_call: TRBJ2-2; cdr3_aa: CASSELQANTGELFF; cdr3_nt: TGTGCCAGCAGTGAACTACAGGCCAACACCGGGGAGCTGTTTTTT
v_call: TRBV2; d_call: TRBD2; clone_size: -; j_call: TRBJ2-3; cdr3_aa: CASRELAGAQDTQYF; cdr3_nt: TGTGCCAGCAGGGAACTAGCGGGAGCTCAAGATACGCAGTATTTT
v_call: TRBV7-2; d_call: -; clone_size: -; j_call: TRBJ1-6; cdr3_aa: CASRQVQGPGSPLHF; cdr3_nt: TGTGCCAGCAGACAAGTCCAGGGGCCGGGGTCACCCCTCCACTTT
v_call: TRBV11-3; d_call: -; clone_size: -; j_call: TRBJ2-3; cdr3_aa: CASSLGQSFDTQYF; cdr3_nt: TGTGCCAGCAGCTTAGGCCAGTCGTTCGATACGCAGTATTTT
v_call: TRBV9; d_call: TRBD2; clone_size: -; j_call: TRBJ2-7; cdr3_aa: CASSVGLAGGTTYEQYF; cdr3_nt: TGTGCCAGCAGCGTCGGACTAGCGGGGGGTACGACCTACGAGCAGTACTTC
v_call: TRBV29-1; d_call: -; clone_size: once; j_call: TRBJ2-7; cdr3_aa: CSAVMGGYSYEQYF; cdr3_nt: TGCAGCGCCGTCATGGGGGGTTACTCCTACGAGCAGTACTTC
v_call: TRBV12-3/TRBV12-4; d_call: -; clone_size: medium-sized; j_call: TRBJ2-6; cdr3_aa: CASSPSGANVLTF; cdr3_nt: TGTGCCAGCAGTCCTTCTGGGGCCAACGTCCTGACTTTC
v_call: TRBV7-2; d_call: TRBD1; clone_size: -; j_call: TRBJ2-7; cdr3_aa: CASSSPGQGYEQYF; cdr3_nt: TGTGCCAGCAGCTCACCGGGACAGGGCTACGAGCAGTACTTC
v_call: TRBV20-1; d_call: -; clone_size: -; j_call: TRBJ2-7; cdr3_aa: CSASGRDGEQYF; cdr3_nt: TGCAGTGCTAGTGGTAGGGACGGCGAGCAGTACTTC
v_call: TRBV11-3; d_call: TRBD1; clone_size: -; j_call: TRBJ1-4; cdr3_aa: CASSPTGTGNEKLFF; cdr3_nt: TGTGCCAGCAGTCCTACCGGGACAGGCAATGAAAAACTGTTTTTT
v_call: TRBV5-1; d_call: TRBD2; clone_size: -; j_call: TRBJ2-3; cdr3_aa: CASSLGTSGGYSIDTQYF; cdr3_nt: TGCGCCAGCAGCTTGGGGACTAGCGGGGGTTATAGTATCGATACGCAGTATTTT
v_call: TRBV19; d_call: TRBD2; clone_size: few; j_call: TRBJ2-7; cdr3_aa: CASSTLGLAGEKAYEQYF; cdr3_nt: TGTGCCAGTAGTACACTGGGACTAGCGGGAGAAAAGGCCTACGAGCAGTACTTC
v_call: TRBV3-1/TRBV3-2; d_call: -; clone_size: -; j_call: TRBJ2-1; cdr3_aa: CASSRTGTARNNEQFF; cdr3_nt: TGTGCCAGCAGCCGAACCGGGACGGCAAGAAACAATGAGCAGTTCTTC
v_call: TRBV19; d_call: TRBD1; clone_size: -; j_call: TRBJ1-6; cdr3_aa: CASSNRGNSPLHF; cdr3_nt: TGTGCCAGTAGTAACAGGGGCAATTCACCCCTCCACTTT
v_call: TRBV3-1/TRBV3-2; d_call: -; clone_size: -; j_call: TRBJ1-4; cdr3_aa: CASSQVRINEKLFF; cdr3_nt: TGTGCCAGCAGCCAAGTTCGGATTAATGAAAAACTGTTTTTT
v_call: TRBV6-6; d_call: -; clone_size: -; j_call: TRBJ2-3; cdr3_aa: CASSYPTDTQYF; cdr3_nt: TGTGCCAGCAGTTACCCCACAGATACGCAGTATTTT
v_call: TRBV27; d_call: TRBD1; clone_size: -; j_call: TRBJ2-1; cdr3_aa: CASSSSGTASSYNEQFF; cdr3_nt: TGTGCCAGCAGTTCGAGTGGGACAGCCAGCTCCTACAATGAGCAGTTCTTC
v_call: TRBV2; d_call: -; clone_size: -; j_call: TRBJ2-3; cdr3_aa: CASNPGPSTDTQYF; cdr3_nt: TGTGCCAGCAACCCGGGGCCAAGCACAGATACGCAGTATTTT
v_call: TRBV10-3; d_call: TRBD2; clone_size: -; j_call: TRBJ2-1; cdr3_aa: CAISDPGLAANEQFF; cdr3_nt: TGTGCCATCAGTGACCCGGGACTAGCAGCCAATGAGCAGTTCTTC
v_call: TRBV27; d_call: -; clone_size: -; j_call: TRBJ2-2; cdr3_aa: CASSWELDTGELFF; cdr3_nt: TGTGCCAGCAGTTGGGAGTTAGACACCGGGGAGCTGTTTTTT
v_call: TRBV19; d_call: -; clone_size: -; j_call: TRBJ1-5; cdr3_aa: CASSLVSLHQPQHF; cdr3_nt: TGTGCCAGTAGTTTGGTCAGTCTTCATCAGCCCCAGCATTTT
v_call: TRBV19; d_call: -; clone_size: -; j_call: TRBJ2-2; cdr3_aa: CASSFPTRELFF; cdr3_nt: TGTGCCAGTAGTTTCCCGACCCGGGAGCTGTTTTTT
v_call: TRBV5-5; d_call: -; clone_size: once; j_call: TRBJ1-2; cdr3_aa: CASSLIRGRDYGYTF; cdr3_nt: TGTGCCAGCAGCTTGATCAGGGGTAGGGACTATGGCTACACCTTC
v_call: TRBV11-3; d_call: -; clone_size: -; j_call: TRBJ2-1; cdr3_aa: CASSSEPWGQFF; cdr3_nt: TGTGCCAGCAGTTCGGAGCCCTGGGGGCAGTTCTTC
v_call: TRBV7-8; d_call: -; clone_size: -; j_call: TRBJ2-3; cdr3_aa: CASSRGPTDTQYF; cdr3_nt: TGTGCCAGCAGCCGGGGGCCCACAGATACGCAGTATTTT
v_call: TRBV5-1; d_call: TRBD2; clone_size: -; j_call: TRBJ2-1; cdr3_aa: CASTLTSGNNEQFF; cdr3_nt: TGCGCCAGCACCCTTACTAGCGGGAACAATGAGCAGTTCTTC
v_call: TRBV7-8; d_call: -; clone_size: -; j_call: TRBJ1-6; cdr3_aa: CASSLGREENSPLHF; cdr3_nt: TGTGCCAGCAGCTTAGGGCGGGAGGAAAATTCACCCCTCCACTTT
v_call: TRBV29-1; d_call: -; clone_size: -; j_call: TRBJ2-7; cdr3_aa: CSVEDPDSYEQYF; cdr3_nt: TGCAGCGTTGAAGATCCGGACTCCTACGAGCAGTACTTC
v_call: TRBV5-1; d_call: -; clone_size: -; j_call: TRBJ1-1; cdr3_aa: CASSLTLLNTEAFF; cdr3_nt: TGCGCCAGCAGCTTGACCTTGCTGAACACTGAAGCTTTCTTT
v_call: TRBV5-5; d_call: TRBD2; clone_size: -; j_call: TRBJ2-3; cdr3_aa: CASSLQPAGGLLLTDTQYF; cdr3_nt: TGTGCCAGCAGCTTGCAGCCGGCGGGGGGCCTCCTCCTCACAGATACGCAGTATTTT
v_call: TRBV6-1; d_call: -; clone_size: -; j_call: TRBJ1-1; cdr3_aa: CASSEFGTMNTEAFF; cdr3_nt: TGTGCCAGCAGTGAATTCGGGACAATGAACACTGAAGCTTTCTTT
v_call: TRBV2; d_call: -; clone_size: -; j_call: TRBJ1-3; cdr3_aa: CASSTLRQWGNTIYF; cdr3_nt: TGTGCCAGCAGTACTCTACGACAATGGGGAAACACCATATATTTT
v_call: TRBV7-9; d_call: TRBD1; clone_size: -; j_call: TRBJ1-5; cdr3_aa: CASSVQGQGSSDQPQHF; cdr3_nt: TGTGCCAGCAGTGTTCAGGGACAGGGTTCTTCTGATCAGCCCCAGCATTTT
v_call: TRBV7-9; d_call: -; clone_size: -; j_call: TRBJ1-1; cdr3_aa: CASSPTTEAFF; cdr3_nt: TGTGCCAGCAGCCCGACCACTGAAGCTTTCTTT
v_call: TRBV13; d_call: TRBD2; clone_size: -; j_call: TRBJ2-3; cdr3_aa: CASSTILAAGSDTQYF; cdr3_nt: TGTGCCAGCAGCACAATACTAGCGGCGGGATCAGATACGCAGTATTTT
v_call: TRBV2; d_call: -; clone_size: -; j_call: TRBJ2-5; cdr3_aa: CASSALWTAQETQYF; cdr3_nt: TGTGCCAGCAGTGCGTTGTGGACAGCCCAAGAGACCCAGTACTTC